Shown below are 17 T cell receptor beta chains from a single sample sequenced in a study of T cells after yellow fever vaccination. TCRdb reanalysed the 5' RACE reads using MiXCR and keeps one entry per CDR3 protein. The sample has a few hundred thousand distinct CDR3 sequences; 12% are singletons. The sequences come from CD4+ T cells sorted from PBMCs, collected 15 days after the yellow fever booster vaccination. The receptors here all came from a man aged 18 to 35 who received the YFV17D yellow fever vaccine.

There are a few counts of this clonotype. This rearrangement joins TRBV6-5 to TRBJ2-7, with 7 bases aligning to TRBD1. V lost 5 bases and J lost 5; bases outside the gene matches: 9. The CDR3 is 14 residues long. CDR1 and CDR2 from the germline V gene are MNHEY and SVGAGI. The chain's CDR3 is CASSDRQGPHEQYF. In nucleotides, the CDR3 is TGTGCCAGCAGTGACCGACAGGGCCCCCACGAGCAGTACTTC.

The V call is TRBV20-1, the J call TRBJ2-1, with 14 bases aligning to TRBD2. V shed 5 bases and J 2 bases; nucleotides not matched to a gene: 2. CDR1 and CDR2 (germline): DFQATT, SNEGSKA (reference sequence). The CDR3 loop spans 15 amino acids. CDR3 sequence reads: CSAGGLAGAYNEQFF. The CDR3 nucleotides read TGCAGTGCTGGGGGACTAGCGGGGGCCTACAATGAGCAGTTCTTC.

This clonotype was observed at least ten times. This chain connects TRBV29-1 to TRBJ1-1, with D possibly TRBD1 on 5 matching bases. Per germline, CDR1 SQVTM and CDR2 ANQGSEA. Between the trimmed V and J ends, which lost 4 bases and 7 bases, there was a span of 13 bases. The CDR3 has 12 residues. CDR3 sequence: CSVVRWGGEAFF. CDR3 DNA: TGCAGCGTTGTACGGTGGGGGGGTGAAGCTTTCTTT.

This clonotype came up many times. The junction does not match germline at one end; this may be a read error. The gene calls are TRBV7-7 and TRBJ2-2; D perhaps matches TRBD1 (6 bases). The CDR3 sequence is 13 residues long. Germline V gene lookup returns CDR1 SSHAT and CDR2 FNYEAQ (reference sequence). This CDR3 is CASSNTGSGELFF. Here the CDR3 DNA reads TGTGCTAGCAGCAATACAGGGTCCGGGGAGCTGTTTTTT.

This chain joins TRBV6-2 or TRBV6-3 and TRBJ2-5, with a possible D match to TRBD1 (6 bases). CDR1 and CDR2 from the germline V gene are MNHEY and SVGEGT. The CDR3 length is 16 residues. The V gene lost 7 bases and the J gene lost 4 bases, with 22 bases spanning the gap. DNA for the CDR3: TGTGCCAGCATGAACACCCCCCAGGGGACGGGAGAGACCCAGTACTTC. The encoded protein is CASMNTPQGTGETQYF.

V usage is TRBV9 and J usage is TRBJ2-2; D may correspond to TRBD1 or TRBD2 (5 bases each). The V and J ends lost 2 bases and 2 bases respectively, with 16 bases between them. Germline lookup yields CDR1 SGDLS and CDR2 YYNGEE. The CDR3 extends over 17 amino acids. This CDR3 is CASSVAWGTLNTGELFF. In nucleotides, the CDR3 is TGTGCCAGCAGCGTGGCATGGGGGACGCTAAACACCGGGGAGCTGTTTTTT.

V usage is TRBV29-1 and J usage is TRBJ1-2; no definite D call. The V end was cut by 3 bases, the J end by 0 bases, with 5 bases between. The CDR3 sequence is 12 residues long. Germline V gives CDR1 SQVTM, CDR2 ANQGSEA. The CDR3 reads CSVDTANYGYTF. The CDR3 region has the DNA TGCAGCGTTGACACGGCTAACTATGGCTACACCTTC.

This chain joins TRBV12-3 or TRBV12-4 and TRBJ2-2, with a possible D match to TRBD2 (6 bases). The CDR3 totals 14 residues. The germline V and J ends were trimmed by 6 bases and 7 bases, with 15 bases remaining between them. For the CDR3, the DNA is TGTGCCAGCAGGTCCTCGGGGGACGGCGGGGAGCTGTTTTTT. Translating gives CASRSSGDGGELFF.

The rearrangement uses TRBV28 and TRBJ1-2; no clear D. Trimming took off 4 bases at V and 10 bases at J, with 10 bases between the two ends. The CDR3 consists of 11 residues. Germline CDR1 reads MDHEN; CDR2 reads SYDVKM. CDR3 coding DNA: TGTGCCAGCAGTTCCCCTAACGACTACACCTTC. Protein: CASSSPNDYTF.

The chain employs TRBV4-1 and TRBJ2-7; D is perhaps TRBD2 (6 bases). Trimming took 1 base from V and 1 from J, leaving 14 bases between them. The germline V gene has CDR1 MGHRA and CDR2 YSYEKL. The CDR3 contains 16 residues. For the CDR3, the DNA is TGCGCCAGCAGCCAAGGGCGGGGTCAAGTTTCCTACGAGCAGTACTTC. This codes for CASSQGRGQVSYEQYF.

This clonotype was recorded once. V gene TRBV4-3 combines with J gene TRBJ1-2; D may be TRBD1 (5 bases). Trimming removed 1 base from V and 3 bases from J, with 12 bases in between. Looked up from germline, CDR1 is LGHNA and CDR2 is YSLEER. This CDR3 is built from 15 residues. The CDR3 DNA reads TGCGCCAGCAGCCAAGGGGGGGGACTGTACTATGGCTACACCTTC. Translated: CASSQGGGLYYGYTF.

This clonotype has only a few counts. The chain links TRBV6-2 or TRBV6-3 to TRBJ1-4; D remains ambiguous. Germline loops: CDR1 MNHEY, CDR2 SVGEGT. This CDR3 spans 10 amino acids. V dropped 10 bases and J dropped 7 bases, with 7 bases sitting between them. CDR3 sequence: CATTGEKLFF. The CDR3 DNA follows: TGTGCCACCACGGGTGAAAAACTGTTTTTT.

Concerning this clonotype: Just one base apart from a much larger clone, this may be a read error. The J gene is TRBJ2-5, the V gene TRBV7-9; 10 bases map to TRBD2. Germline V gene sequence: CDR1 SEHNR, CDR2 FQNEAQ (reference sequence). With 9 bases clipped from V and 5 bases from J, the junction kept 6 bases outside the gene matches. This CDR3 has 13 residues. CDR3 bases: TGTGCCAGAAGCGCTAGCGGGGGCGAGACCCAGTACTTC. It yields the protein CARSASGGETQYF.

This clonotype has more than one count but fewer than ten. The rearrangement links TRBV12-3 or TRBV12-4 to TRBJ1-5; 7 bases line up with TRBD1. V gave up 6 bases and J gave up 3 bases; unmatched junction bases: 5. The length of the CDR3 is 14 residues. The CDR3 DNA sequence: TGTGCCAGCAGACCCCAGGGGGACAATCAGCCCCAGCATTTT. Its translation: CASRPQGDNQPQHF.

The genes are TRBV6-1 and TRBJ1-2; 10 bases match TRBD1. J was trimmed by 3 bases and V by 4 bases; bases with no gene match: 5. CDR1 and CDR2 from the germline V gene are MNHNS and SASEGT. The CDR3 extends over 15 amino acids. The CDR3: CASSATGTGDYGYTF. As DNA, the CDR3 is TGTGCCAGCAGTGCGACCGGGACAGGGGACTATGGCTACACCTTC.

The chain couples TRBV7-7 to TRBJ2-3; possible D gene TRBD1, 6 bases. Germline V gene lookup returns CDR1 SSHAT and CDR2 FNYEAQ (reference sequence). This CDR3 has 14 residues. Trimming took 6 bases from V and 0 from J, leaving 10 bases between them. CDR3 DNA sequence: TGTGCCAGCAGTGGACAGCTTAGCACAGATACGCAGTATTTT. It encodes CASSGQLSTDTQYF. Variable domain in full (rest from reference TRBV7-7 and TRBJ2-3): GAGVSQSPRYKVTKRGQDVTLRCDPISSHATLYWYQQALGQGPEFLTYFNYEAQPDKSGLPSDRFSAERPEGSISTLTIQRTEQRDSAMYRCASSGQLSTDTQYFGPGTRLTVL.

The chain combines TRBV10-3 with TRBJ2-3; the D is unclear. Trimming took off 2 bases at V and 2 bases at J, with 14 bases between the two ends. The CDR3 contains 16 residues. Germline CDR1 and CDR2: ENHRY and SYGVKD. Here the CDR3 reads CAISEDAWHATDTQYF. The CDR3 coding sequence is TGTGCCATCAGTGAGGACGCTTGGCACGCCACAGATACGCAGTATTTT.